Listed below are T cell receptor beta chains from one sample, sequenced in a study of blood T cell repertoires in COVID-19. Libraries were prepared by immunoSEQ multiplex PCR; TCRdb keeps only in-frame clonotypes and omits some of them. The sample contains around 230,000 clones, roughly 90% of which appear only once. Sequencing was done on a sample of PBMCs or T cells enriched from blood (not recorded which). The receptors originated from a man younger than 35 with acute COVID-19. Both conserved end residues are part of each CDR3. A row's size may be missing; if present it is once, few, many or a size class.

NA	TRBV19	TRBJ1-5	CASSIGGQGNQPQHF
NA	TRBV24-1	TRBJ1-1	CATSDATGAVGTEAFF
once	TRBV11-3	TRBJ2-7	CASRKAGGPGEQYF
NA	TRBV4-2	TRBJ1-4	CASSQGEGATNEKLFF
once	TRBV7-9	TRBJ2-6	CASSLTSGANVLTF
NA	TRBV7-8	TRBJ2-7	CASSPPDGAYEQYF
NA	TRBV28	TRBJ1-5	CASSLPTANQPQHF
NA	TRBV12-5	TRBJ2-7	CASGLLPSRDRASYEQYF
NA	TRBV18	TRBJ2-1	CASSPATGGENNEQFF
NA	TRBV19	TRBJ2-6	CASSIWAPSGANVLTF
NA	TRBV4-3	TRBJ2-2	CASSPSNTGELFF
once	TRBV5-1	TRBJ2-7	CASSSDRDPGEQYF
NA	TRBV12-3/TRBV12-4	TRBJ1-1	CASSPVNTEAFF
NA	TRBV27	TRBJ2-5	CASSSTGETQYF
NA	TRBV27	TRBJ2-1	CASSFKASGGYNEQFF
NA	TRBV6-4	TRBJ1-1	CASSDSAGEAFF
NA	TRBV7-2	TRBJ2-2	CASSQQGLHTGELFF
NA	TRBV11-1	TRBJ2-7	CASSPREGGAYEQYF
NA	TRBV27	TRBJ2-7	CASSLRLADGYEQYF
NA	TRBV30	TRBJ1-1	CAWSVKDRGAVGTEAFF
few	TRBV5-1	TRBJ2-1	CASSLDPLAGGWNEQFF
NA	TRBV23-1	TRBJ2-2	CASSQSRGQGNTGELFF
NA	TRBV28	TRBJ1-1	CASGSQGARAFF
NA	TRBV7-9	TRBJ1-2	CASSTTGAAANYGYTF
NA	TRBV7-9	TRBJ2-7	CASSLDEIGGANHEQYF
NA	TRBV7-2	TRBJ2-7	CASSSTYEQYF
NA	TRBV28	TRBJ2-1	CASSLSDEQFF
few	TRBV19	TRBJ1-2	CASSSTASNNYGYTF
NA	TRBV19	TRBJ2-1	CASSMGQGEQFF
NA	TRBV24-1	TRBJ2-5	CATSDLDSQETQYF
NA	TRBV6-5	TRBJ1-1	CASGRAAPTEAFF
NA	TRBV28	TRBJ1-2	CASSSGQGDGYTF
NA	TRBV29-1	TRBJ2-1	CSVEGVGGGTQFF
NA	TRBV19	TRBJ1-1	CASSTDRVGAEAFF
NA	TRBV6-1	TRBJ2-1	CASSESGGHNEQFF
few	TRBV19	TRBJ1-5	CASNWIRDSNQPQHF
once	TRBV5-5	TRBJ1-2	CASSMGQQVYINYGYTF
NA	TRBV18	TRBJ2-7	CASSPERGRGYEQYF
once	TRBV9	TRBJ1-4	CASSEGTTGDLEKLFF
NA	TRBV2	TRBJ2-7	CASSEGQGDEQYF
NA	TRBV12-5	TRBJ2-5	CASGTSGSETQYF
NA	TRBV27	TRBJ2-7	CASSLYVGTGAFEQYF
NA	TRBV27	TRBJ2-1	CASSSPGNEQFF
NA	TRBV5-4	TRBJ1-4	CASSSGGTGPATNEKLFF
NA	TRBV7-9	TRBJ1-1	CASSLVLLNTEAFF
few	TRBV7-2	TRBJ2-3	CASREGTSGGTDTQYF
NA	TRBV11-2	TRBJ1-1	CASSPRFGTEAFF
once	TRBV19	TRBJ2-6	CASSMTGSSGANVLTF